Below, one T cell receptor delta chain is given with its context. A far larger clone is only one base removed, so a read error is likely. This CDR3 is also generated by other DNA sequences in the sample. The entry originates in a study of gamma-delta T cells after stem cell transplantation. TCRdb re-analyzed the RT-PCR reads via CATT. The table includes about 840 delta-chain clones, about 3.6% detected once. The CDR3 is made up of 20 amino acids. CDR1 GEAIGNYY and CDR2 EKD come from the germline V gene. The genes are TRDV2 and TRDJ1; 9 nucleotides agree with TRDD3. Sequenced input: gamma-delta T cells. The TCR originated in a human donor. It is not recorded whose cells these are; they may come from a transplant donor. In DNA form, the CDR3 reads TGTGCCTGTGACACGCTACGAGTACTGGGGGACTCTAAAAACACCGATAAACTCATCTTC. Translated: CACDTLRVLGDSKNTDKLIF.